Below are 5 T cell receptor beta chains sequenced from a single sample in a study of blood T cell repertoires in COVID-19. Profiled with immunoSEQ multiplex PCR; TCRdb holds only in-frame clones, not every one. Here the sample spans under 70,000 clones, about 86% being singletons. The material sequenced was peripheral blood. These receptors were collected from a man aged 45-60 years with acute or convalescent COVID-19.

V and J are TRBV10-3 and TRBJ1-5; 7 nucleotides line up with TRBD1. Germline V gene sequence: CDR1 ENHRY, CDR2 SYGVKD. CDR3 length equals 15 residues. Germline trimming cut 6 bases from V and 2 bases from J; bases unmatched to any gene: 7. CDR3 residues: CAISQGTAGNQPQHF. The CDR3 DNA is TGTGCCATCAGCCAAGGGACAGCGGGCAATCAGCCCCAGCATTTT.

In DNA, the CDR3 is TGTGCCAGCAGCTTGGATACAGTGGCTGAAAAACTGTTTTTT. This sequence encodes CASSLDTVAEKLFF. J is TRBJ1-4 and V is TRBV5-6; D is ambiguous. CDR1 is SGHDT and CDR2 is YYEEEE in the germline V gene. Trimming removed 0 bases from V and 7 bases from J, with 10 bases in between. The CDR3 covers 14 residues. Full variable domain (missing parts from reference TRBV5-6 and TRBJ1-4): DAGVTQSPTHLIKTRGQQVTLRCSPKSGHDTVSWYQQALGQGPQFIFQYYEEEERQRGNFPDRFSGHQFPNYSSELNVNALLLGDSALYLCASSLDTVAEKLFFGSGTQLSVL.

This chain links TRBV4-2 with TRBJ1-4; TRBD1 matches 10 bases. Losses at the gene ends were 0 bases for V and 10 bases for J; bases not matched to a gene: 8. The CDR3 is made up of 16 amino acids. Germline CDR1 is LGHNA and CDR2 is YNFKEQ. The CDR3 loop reads CASSQDQGTGVRKLFF. The CDR3 region has the DNA TGTGCCAGCAGCCAAGATCAAGGGACAGGGGTACGAAAACTGTTTTTT.

The J gene is TRBJ2-1, the V gene TRBV6-1; TRBD2 aligns across 15 bases. V was clipped by 1 base and J by 2 bases; unmatched bases: 6. Germline V gene sequence: CDR1 MNHNS, CDR2 SASEGT. The CDR3 contains 19 residues. CDR3 nucleotides: TGTGCCAGCAGTGAAGATGGACTAGCGGGAGGGCCCCCCTACAATGAGCAGTTCTTC. Amino acid sequence: CASSEDGLAGGPPYNEQFF.

This clone was detected only a few times. The V call is TRBV19, the J call TRBJ1-2; TRBD1 aligns across 9 bases. The CDR3 runs 15 residues. The J segment lost 7 bases and the V segment lost 5 bases, leaving 11 bases of the junction unmatched. Per germline, CDR1 LNHDA and CDR2 SQIVND (reference sequence). CDR3 region: CASSLPGQGRGGYTF. CDR3 DNA sequence: TGTGCCAGTAGTCTACCGGGACAGGGTAGGGGTGGCTACACCTTC.